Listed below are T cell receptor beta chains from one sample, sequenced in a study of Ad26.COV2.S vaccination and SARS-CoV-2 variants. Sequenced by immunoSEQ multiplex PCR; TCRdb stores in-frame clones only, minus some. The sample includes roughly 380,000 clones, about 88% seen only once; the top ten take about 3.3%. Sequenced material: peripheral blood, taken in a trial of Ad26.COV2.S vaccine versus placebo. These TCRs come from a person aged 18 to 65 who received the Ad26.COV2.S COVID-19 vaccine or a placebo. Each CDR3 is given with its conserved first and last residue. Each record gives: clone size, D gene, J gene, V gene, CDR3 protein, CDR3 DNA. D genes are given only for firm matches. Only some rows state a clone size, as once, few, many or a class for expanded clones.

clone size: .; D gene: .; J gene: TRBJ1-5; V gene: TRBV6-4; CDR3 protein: CASSAYPGRAQHF; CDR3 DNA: TGTGCCAGCAGTGCCTACCCTGGGAGGGCCCAGCATTTT
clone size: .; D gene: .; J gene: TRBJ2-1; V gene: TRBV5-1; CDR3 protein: CASSFLRDNEQFF; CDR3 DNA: TGCGCCAGCAGCTTCCTTAGAGACAATGAGCAGTTCTTC
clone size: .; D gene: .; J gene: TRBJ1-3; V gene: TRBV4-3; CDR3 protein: CASSQIWGALGNTIYF; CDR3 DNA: TGCGCCAGCAGCCAAATTTGGGGCGCTCTTGGAAACACCATATATTTT
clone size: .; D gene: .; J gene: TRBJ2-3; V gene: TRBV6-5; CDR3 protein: CASRAREHSSDTQYF; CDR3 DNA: TGTGCCAGCAGGGCAAGGGAGCACAGCTCAGATACGCAGTATTTT
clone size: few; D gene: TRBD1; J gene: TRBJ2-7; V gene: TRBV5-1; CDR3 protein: CASSPGQVTYEQYF; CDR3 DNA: TGCGCCAGCAGCCCGGGACAGGTGACCTACGAGCAGTACTTC
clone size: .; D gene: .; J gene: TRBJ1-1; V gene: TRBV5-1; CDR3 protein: CASSSSGQGVAFF; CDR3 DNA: TGCGCCAGCAGCTCGTCGGGGCAGGGCGTAGCTTTCTTT
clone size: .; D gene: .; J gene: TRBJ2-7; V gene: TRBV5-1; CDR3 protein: CASSFQTATRYSYEQYF; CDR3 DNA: TGCGCCAGCAGCTTCCAGACAGCAACAAGATACTCCTACGAGCAGTACTTC
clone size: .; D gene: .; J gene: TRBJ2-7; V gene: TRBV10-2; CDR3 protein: CASSRPAAYEQYF; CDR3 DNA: TGCGCCAGCAGTAGGCCCGCCGCCTACGAGCAGTACTTC
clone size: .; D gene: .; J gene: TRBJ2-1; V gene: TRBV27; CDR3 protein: CASSPFYSGSYNEQFF; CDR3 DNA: TGTGCCAGCAGTCCATTTTATTCAGGTTCATACAATGAGCAGTTCTTC
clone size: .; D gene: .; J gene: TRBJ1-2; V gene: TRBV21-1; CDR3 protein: CASSKIPHLTSDYGYTF; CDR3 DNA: TGTGCCAGCAGCAAAATCCCACACTTGACTTCTGACTATGGCTACACCTTC
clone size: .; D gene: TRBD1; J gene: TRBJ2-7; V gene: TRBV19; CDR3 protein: CASSSSLDRVSSYEQYF; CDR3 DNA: TGTGCCAGTAGTTCCTCCCTGGACAGGGTGTCCTCCTACGAGCAGTACTTC
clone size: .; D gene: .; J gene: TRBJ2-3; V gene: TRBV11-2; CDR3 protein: CASSPPPGRASTDTQYF; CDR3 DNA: TGTGCCAGCAGCCCACCCCCGGGCAGGGCGAGCACAGATACGCAGTATTTT
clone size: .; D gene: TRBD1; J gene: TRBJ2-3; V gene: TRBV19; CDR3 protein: CASSPQGSTDTQYF; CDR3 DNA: TGTGCCAGTAGTCCACAGGGGAGCACAGATACGCAGTATTTT
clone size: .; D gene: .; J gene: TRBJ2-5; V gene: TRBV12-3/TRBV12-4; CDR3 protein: CASSLTEETQYF; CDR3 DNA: TGTGCCAGCAGTTTGACAGAAGAGACCCAGTACTTC
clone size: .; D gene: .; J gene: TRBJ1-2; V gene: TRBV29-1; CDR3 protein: CSVDVGYTF; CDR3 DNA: TGCAGCGTTGACGTAGGCTACACCTTC
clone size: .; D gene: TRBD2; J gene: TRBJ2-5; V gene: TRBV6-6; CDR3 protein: CASRRGAGETQYF; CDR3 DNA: TGTGCCAGCAGGCGGGGGGCCGGAGAGACCCAGTACTTC
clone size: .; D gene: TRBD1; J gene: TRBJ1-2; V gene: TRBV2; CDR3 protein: CASSRGTAGYGYTF; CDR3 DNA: TGTGCCAGCAGCCGTGGGACAGCGGGCTATGGCTACACCTTC
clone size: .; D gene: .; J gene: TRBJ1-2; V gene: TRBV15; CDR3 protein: CATSRAQVNYGYTF; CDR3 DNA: TGTGCCACCAGCAGAGCACAGGTTAACTATGGCTACACCTTC
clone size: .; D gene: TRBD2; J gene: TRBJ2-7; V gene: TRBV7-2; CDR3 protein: CASSLGLAGVGEQYF; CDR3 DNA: TGTGCCAGCAGCTTAGGACTAGCGGGAGTGGGGGAGCAGTACTTC
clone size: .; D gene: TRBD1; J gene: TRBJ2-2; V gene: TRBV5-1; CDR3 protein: CASSRGQANTGELFF; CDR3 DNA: TGCGCCAGCAGCCGTGGACAGGCAAACACCGGGGAGCTGTTTTTT
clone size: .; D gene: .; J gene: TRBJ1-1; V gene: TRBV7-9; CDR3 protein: CASSFSRAGIAEAFF; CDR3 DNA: TGTGCCAGCAGCTTTTCGCGGGCAGGGATTGCTGAAGCTTTCTTT
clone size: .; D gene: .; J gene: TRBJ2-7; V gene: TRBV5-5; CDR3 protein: CASSPYSGVLGYEQYF; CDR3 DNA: TGTGCCAGCAGCCCCTACTCAGGGGTTTTAGGCTACGAGCAGTACTTC
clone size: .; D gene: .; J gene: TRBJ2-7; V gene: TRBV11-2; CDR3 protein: CASSEPGRRRQYF; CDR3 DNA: TGTGCCAGCAGCGAACCGGGACGTCGTAGGCAGTACTTC
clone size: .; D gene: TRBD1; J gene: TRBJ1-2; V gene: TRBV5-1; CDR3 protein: CASSLRQGSFGYTF; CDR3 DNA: TGCGCCAGCAGCTTACGACAGGGGAGTTTTGGCTACACCTTC
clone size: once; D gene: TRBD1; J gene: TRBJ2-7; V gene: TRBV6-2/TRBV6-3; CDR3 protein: CASSSAGTGSYEQYF; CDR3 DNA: TGTGCCAGCAGCTCAGCCGGGACAGGGTCCTACGAGCAGTACTTC
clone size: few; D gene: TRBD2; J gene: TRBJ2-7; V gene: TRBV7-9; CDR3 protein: CASSTGLAQEQYF; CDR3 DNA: TGTGCCAGCAGCACAGGACTAGCGCAAGAGCAGTACTTC
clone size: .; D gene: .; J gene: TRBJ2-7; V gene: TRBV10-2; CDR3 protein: CAVGRGTSGEQYF; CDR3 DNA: TGCGCCGTCGGGCGGGGCACCTCGGGCGAGCAGTACTTC
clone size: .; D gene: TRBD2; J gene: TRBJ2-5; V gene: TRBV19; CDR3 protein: CASSITLAGGGETQYF; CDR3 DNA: TGTGCCAGTAGTATTACCCTAGCGGGAGGAGGAGAGACCCAGTACTTC
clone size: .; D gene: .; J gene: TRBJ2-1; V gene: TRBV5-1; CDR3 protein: CASSLALSSVNEQFF; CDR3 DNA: TGCGCCAGCAGCTTGGCCTTAAGTTCGGTGAATGAGCAGTTCTTC
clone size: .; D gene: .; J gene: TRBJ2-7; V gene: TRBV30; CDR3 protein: CAWGAGWADSYEQYF; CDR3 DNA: TGTGCCTGGGGGGCCGGATGGGCGGACTCCTACGAGCAGTACTTC
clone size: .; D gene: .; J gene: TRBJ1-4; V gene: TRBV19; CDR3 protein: CASSIGDRREKLFF; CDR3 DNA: TGTGCCAGTAGTATAGGGGACCGTCGGGAAAAACTGTTTTTT
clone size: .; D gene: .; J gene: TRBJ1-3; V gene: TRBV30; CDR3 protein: CASYSRRNTIYF; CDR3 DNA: TGTGCCTCCTACTCGCGGCGAAACACCATATATTTT
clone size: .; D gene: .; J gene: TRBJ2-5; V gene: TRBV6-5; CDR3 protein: CASGGGGVQETQYF; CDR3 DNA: TGTGCCAGCGGGGGAGGCGGGGTCCAAGAGACCCAGTACTTC
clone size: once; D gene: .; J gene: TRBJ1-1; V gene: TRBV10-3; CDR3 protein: CAISRRGDTEAFF; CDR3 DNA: TGTGCCATCAGTCGACGGGGGGACACTGAAGCTTTCTTT
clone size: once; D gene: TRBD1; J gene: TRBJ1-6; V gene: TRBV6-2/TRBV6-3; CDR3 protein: CASTPGQATTWNSPLHF; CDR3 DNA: TGTGCCAGCACCCCGGGACAGGCAACAACTTGGAATTCACCCCTCCACTTT
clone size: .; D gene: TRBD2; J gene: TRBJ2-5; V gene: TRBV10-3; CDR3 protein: CAIRGSGKETQYF; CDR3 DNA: TGTGCCATCAGGGGTAGCGGGAAAGAGACCCAGTACTTC
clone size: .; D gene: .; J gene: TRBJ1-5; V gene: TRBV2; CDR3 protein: CASSEARPNQPQHF; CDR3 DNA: TGTGCCAGCAGTGAAGCGCGGCCAAATCAGCCCCAGCATTTT
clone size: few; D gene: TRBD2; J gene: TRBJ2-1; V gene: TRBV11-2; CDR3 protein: CASRPPGLAEYNEQFF; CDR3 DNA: TGTGCCAGCAGACCCCCCGGACTAGCGGAATACAATGAGCAGTTCTTC
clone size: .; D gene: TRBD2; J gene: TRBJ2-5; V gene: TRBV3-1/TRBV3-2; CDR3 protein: CASSQWAGGETEETQYF; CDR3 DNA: TGTGCCAGCAGCCAATGGGCGGGGGGGGAGACCGAAGAGACCCAGTACTTC
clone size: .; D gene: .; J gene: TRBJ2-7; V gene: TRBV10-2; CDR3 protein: CASARLQDVSYEQYF; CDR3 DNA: TGCGCCAGCGCCCGACTTCAAGACGTATCCTACGAGCAGTACTTC
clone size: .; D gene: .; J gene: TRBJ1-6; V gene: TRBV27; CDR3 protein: CASSPTASSYNSPLHF; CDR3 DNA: TGTGCCAGCAGTCCGACAGCGAGCTCCTATAATTCACCCCTCCACTTT
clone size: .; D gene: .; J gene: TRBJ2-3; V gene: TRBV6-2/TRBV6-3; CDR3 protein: CASSYSEADTQYF; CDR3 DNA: TGTGCCAGCAGTTACTCGGAGGCAGATACGCAGTATTTT
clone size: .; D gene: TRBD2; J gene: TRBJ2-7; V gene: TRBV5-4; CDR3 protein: CASSLGLAGGPRSEQYF; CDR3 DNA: TGTGCCAGCAGCTTGGGACTAGCGGGGGGCCCGAGGTCCGAGCAGTACTTC
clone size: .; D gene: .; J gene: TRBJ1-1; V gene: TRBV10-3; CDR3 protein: CAIRKGSLVDTEAFF; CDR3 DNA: TGTGCCATCAGGAAGGGTTCTTTGGTCGACACTGAAGCTTTCTTT
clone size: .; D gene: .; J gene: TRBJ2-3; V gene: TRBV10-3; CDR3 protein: CAINGLSTDTQYF; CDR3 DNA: TGTGCCATCAATGGACTTTCCACAGATACGCAGTATTTT
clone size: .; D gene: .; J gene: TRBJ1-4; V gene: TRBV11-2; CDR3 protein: CASSPKGREANEKLFF; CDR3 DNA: TGTGCCAGCAGCCCCAAGGGCCGGGAGGCTAATGAAAAACTGTTTTTT